Described below is a single TCR beta chain sequence and its context. No cognate antigen has been identified for it. No base quality values were provided; no much bigger clone lies one nucleotide off. The data were taken from a study of CD8 T cells in ankylosing spondylitis (dated by TCRdb to the late 2010s). General notes on the study: The study set out to find disease-linked TCR variants by profiling T cell receptor beta repertoires in ankylosing spondylitis patients and healthy donors. In total, the full study cohort was made up of about 99 healthy donors and 25 to 30 ankylosing spondylitis patients. Peripheral blood samples were taken, and synovial fluid was additionally collected from ankylosing spondylitis patients.

Study-wide conclusions, independent of this receptor: Significant enrichment of the disease-linked clones was reported in matched synovial fluid samples from ankylosing spondylitis patients. A TCR beta motif of seven or eight highly homologous amino acid variants appeared characteristic of blood from ankylosing spondylitis patients. A CD8+ phenotype was shown by the disease-linked clones, which were found at relatively low frequencies in peripheral blood. Some motif variants were previously reported in synovial fluid and blood of reactive arthritis patients, suggesting common disease-initiation mechanisms.

Sequencing was performed on an Illumina HiSeq 2500. Quantitative 5'-RACE with molecular barcodes was the method used to prepare the TCR beta libraries. On the authors' methods: To identify disease-linked TCR variants, a new computational method was used, one built on a probabilistic model of VDJ rearrangement. The public reads were reprocessed in TCRdb via fastp at Q25 and MiXCR, keeping in-frame beta chains. Entries that share a CDR3 protein sequence are merged under the most common genes and DNA. The V and J calls here are based on TCRdb, not the publication. Present in this sample are hundreds of thousands of distinct CDR3 sequences, about 20% of which were seen just once. Roughly 7.3% of the sample is held by the ten biggest clonotypes. The CDR3 spans 14 residues, from the cysteine through the phenylalanine. CDR3 DNA only is kept here, 42 bases in frame from base 1. V lost 4 bases and J lost 3 bases; the stretch between them is 9 bases long. As encoded in the germline V gene, CDR1 is SGHAT while CDR2 is FQNNGV.

The V and J segments used are TRBV11-2 and TRBJ2-2; perhaps TRBD1 is the D gene, with 6 bases matching. This clonotype was sampled from a male donor with ankylosing spondylitis or in good health (not recorded which). Sequenced: blood, either unsorted or a sorted T cell fraction (not recorded which). DNA sequence: TGTGCCAGCAGCTCCTACAGGGACACCGGGGAGCTGTTTTTT. Its product reads: CASSSYRDTGELFF.